This paragraph reports one TCR beta chain. One junction end disagrees with the germline gene, perhaps due to a read error. The method was immunoSEQ multiplex PCR; TCRdb's version includes in-frame clones alone and lacks a portion of them. The sample lists about 180,000 clones, about 81% seen once, with roughly 10% in the top ten. The sample originates from a study of blood T cell repertoires in COVID-19. Seattle patients were enrolled during active infection and followed longitudinally. The CDR3 covers 12 residues. Germline lookup yields CDR1 MNHNY and CDR2 SVGAGI (reference sequence). J is TRBJ2-7 and V is TRBV6-6; 8 nucleotides agree with TRBD2. The sample was peripheral blood. The sequence was obtained from a woman older than 75 with COVID-19, enrolled during active disease. The CDR3 coding sequence is TGTGCCAGCAGTTACTCGCGGGGGGTACTAAACTTC. Protein product: CASSYSRGVLNF.